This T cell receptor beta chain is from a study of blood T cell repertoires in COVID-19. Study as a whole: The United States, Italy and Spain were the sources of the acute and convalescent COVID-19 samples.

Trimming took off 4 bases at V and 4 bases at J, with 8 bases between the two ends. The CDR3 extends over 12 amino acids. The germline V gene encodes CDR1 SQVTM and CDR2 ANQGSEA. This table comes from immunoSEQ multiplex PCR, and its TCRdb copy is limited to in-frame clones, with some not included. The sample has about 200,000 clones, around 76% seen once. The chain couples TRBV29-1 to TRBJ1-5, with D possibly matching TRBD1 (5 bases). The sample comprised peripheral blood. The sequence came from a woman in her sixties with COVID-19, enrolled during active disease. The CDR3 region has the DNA TGCAGCGTTGGGGGGAGGAATCAGCCCCAGCATTTT. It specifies CSVGGRNQPQHF.